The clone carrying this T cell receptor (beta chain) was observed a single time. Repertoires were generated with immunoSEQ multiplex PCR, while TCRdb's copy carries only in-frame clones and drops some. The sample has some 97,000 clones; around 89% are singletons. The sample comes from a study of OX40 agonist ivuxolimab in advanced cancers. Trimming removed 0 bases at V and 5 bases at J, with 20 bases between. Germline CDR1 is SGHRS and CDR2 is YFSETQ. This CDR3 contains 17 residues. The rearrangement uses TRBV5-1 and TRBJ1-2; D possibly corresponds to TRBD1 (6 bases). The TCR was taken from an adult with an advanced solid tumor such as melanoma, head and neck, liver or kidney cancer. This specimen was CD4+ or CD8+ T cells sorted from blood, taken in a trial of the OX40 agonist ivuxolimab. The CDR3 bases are TGCGCCAGCAGCTTGGTGCAGGGGAAGACTCGGGGGTATGGCTACACCTTC. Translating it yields CASSLVQGKTRGYGYTF.